The source of this T cell receptor beta chain is a study of OX40 agonist ivuxolimab in advanced cancers. Study summary: Dose-escalation cases comprised hepatocellular carcinoma, melanoma, renal cell or head and neck cancer. Three partial responders included one hepatocellular carcinoma patient and two cutaneous melanoma patients. The dose-escalation cohort was about 83% male, with a mean age of about 60 years, ranging about 20 to 79.

This CDR3 has 14 residues. V lost 4 bases and J 3 bases, leaving 10 bases between the germline ends. Germline V gene lookup returns CDR1 MDHEN and CDR2 SYDVKM. Sequenced by immunoSEQ multiplex PCR; TCRdb stores in-frame clones only, minus some. The data hold 70,000 to 85,000 clones, with approximately 84% observed a single time. The sample holds a few counts of this clone. Antigen specificity is unknown. Overall study findings and caveats: The specificity for antigen of the expanded peripheral T cells was not determined.

V gene TRBV28 combines with J gene TRBJ1-3; the D is unclear. This sample comprised CD4+ or CD8+ T cells sorted from blood, obtained in a trial of the OX40 agonist ivuxolimab. This TCR was recovered from an adult with an advanced solid tumor such as melanoma, head and neck, liver or kidney cancer. CDR3 loop: CASSSWTIGNTIYF. The DNA for the CDR3 is TGTGCCAGCAGTTCCTGGACCATTGGAAACACCATATATTTT.